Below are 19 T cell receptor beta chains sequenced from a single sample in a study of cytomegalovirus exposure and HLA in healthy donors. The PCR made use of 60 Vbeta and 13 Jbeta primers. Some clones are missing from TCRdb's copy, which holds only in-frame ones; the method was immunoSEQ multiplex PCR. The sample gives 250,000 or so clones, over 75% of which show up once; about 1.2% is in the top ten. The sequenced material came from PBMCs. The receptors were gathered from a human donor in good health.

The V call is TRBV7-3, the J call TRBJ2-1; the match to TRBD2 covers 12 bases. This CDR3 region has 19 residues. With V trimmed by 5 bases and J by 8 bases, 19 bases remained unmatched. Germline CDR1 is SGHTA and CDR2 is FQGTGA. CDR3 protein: CASSLFIPRLAGAADEQFF. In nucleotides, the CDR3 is TGTGCCAGCAGCCTATTTATCCCCCGACTAGCGGGAGCGGCCGATGAGCAGTTCTTC.

CDR3 residues: CASSPGTGTEAFF. CDR3 coding DNA: TGTGCCAGCAGCCCGGGGACAGGCACCGAAGCTTTCTTT. The gene calls are TRBV7-6 and TRBJ1-1, with 8 bases fitting TRBD1. Germline lookup yields CDR1 SGHVS and CDR2 FNYEAQ. This CDR3 has 13 amino acids. The junction had 7 bases not matched to a gene; V was cut back by 5 bases and J by 8 bases.

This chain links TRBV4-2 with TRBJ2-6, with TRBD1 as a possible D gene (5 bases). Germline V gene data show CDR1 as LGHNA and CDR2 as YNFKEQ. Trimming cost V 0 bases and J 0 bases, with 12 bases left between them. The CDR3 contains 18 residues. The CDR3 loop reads CASSQDADSASGANVLTF. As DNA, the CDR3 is TGTGCCAGCAGCCAAGACGCCGACAGCGCCTCTGGGGCCAACGTCCTGACTTTC.

CDR3 bases: TGTGCTAGTGGTTTAGGGGGAGCCCCAGATACGCAGTATTTT. The encoded protein is CASGLGGAPDTQYF. The J gene is TRBJ2-3, the V gene TRBV12-5, with D possibly being TRBD1 (6 bases). Germline CDR1 LGHNT, CDR2 FRNRAP. The germline V and J ends were trimmed by 3 bases and 4 bases, with 11 bases remaining between them. CDR3 size: 14 residues.

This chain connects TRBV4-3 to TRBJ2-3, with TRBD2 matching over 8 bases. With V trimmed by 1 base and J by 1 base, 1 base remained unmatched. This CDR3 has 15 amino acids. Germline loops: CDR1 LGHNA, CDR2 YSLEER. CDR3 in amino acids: CASSQVTSGTDTQYF. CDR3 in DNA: TGCGCCAGCAGCCAAGTGACTAGCGGCACAGATACGCAGTATTTT.

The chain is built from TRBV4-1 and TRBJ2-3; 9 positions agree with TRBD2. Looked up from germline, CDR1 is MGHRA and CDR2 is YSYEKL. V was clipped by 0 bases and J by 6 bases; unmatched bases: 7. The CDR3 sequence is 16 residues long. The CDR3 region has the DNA TGCGCCAGCAGCCAAGATCCAGCGGGAGGACGGGATACGCAGTATTTT. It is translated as CASSQDPAGGRDTQYF.

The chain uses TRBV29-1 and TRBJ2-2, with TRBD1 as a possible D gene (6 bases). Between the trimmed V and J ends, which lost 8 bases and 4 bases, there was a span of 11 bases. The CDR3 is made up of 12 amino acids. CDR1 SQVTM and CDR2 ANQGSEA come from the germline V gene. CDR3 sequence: CSTGQTTGELFF. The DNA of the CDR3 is TGCAGCACCGGACAGACCACCGGGGAGCTGTTTTTT.

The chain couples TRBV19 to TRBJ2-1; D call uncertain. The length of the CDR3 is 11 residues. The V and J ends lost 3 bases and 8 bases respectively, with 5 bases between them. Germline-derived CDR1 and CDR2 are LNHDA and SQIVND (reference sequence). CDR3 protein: CASSILHEQFF. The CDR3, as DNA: TGTGCCAGTAGTATCCTTCATGAGCAGTTCTTC. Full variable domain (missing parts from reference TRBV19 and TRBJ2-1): DGGITQSPKYLFRKEGQNVTLSCEQNLNHDAMYWYRQDPGQGLRLIYYSQIVNDFQKGDIAEGYSVSREKKESFPLTVTSAQKNPTAFYLCASSILHEQFFGPGTRLTVL.

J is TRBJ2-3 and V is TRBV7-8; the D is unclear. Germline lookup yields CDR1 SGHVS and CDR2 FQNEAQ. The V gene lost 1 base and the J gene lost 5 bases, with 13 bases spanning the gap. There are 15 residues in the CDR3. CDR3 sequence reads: CASSLVVALGDTQYF. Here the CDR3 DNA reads TGTGCCAGCAGCTTAGTGGTCGCACTTGGAGATACGCAGTATTTT.

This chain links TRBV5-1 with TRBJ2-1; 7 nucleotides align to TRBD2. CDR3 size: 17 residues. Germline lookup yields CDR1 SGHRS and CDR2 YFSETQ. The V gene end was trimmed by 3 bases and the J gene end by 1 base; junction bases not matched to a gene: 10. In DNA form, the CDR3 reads TGCGCCAGCAGCTCCTACCAGCGGGAACGGTCCTACAATGAGCAGTTCTTC. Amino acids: CASSSYQRERSYNEQFF.

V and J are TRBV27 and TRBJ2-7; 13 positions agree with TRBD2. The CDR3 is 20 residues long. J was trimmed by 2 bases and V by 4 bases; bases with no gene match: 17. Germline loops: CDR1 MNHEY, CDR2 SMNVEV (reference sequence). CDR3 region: CASSSLGGLAGILRTYEQYF. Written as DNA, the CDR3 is TGTGCCAGCAGTTCTTTGGGGGGACTAGCGGGGATCCTACGGACCTACGAGCAGTACTTC.

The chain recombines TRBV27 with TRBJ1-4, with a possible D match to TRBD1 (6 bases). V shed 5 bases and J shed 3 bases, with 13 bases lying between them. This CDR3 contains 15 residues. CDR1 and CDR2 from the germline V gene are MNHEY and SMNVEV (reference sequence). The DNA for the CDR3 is TGTGCCAGCAGTCCACGCGAGGGGGCTAATGAAAAACTGTTTTTT. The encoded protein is CASSPREGANEKLFF.

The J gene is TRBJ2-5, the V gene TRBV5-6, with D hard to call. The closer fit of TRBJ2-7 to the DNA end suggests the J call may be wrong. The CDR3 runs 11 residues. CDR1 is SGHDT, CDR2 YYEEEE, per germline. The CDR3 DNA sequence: TGTGCCAGCAGCTTGTTTAACGAGCAGTACTTC. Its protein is CASSLFNEQYF.

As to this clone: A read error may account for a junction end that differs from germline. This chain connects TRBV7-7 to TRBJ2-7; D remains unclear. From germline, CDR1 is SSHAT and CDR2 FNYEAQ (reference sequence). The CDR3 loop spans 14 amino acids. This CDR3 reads CASSLSSDSYEQYF. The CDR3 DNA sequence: TGTGCTAGCAGCCTTAGCTCGGACTCCTACGAGCAGTACTTC.

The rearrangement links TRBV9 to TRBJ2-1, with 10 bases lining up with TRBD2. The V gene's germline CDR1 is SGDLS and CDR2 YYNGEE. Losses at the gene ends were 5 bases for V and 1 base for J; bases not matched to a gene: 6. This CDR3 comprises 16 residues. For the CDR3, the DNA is TGTGCCAGCAGTTGGAAAGCGGGAGGGTCCTACAATGAGCAGTTCTTC. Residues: CASSWKAGGSYNEQFF.

The CDR3 region is CASSQFTWEGQGGETQYF. In DNA form, the CDR3 reads TGCGCCAGCAGCCAATTTACCTGGGAAGGACAGGGAGGGGAGACCCAGTACTTC. This chain uses TRBV4-1 with TRBJ2-5, with D tentatively TRBD1 (8 bases). Germline values: CDR1 MGHRA, CDR2 YSYEKL. The germline V and J ends were trimmed by 2 bases and 5 bases, with 24 bases remaining between them. This CDR3 spans 18 amino acids.

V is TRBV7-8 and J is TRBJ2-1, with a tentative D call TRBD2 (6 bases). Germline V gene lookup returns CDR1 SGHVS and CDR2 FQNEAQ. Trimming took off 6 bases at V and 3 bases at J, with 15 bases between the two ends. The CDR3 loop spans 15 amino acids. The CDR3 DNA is TGTGCCAGCAGGACTCGAGGAGGGCGCTACAATGAGCAGTTCTTC. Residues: CASRTRGGRYNEQFF.

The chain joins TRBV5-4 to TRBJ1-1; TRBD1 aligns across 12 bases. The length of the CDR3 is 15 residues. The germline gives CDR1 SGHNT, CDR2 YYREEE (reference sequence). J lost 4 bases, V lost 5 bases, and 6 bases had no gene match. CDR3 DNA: TGTGCCAGCAGGGGGACAGGGGGCTCGAGCACTGAAGCTTTCTTT. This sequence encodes CASRGTGGSSTEAFF.

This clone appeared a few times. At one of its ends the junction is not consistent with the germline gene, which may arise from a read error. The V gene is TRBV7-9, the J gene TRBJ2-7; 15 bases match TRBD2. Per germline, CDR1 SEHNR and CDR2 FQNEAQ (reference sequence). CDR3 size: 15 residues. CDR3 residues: CSSSLGLAGGGEQYF. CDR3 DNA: TGTTCCAGCAGCTTGGGACTAGCGGGAGGAGGCGAGCAGTACTTC.